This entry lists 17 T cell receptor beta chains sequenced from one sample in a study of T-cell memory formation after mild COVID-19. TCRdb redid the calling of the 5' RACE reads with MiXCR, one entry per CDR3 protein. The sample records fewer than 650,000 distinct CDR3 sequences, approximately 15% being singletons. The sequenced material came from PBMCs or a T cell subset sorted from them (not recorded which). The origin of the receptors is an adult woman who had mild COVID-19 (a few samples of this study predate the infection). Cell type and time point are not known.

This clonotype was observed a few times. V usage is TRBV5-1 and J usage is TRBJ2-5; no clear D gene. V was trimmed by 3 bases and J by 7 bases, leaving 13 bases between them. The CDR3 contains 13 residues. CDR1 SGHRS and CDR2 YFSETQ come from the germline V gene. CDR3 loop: CASSSETWGTQYF. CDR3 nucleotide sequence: TGCGCCAGCAGCTCCGAAACATGGGGGACCCAGTACTTC.

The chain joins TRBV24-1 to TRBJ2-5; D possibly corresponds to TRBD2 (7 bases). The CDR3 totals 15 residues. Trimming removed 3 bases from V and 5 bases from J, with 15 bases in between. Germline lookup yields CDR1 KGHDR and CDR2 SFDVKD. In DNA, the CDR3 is TGTGCCACCAGTGATCCCTCTCGCGGGGGCGAGACCCAGTACTTC. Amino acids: CATSDPSRGGETQYF.

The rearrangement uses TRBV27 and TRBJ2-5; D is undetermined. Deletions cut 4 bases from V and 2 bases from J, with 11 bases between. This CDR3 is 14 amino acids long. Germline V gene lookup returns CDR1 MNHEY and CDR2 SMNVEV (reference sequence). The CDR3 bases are TGTGCCAGCAGTTCTTATCCGAGTCAAGAGACCCAGTACTTC. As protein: CASSSYPSQETQYF.

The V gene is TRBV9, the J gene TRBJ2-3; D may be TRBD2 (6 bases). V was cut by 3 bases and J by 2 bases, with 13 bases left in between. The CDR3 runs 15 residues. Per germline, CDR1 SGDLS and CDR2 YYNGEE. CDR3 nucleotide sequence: TGTGCCAGCAGCGGACCTCGGGAGAACACAGATACGCAGTATTTT. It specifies CASSGPRENTDTQYF.

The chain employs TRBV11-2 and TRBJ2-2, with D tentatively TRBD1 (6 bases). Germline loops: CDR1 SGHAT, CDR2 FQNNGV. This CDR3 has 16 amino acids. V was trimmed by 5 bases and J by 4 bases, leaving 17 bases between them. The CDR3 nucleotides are TGTGCCAGCAGCAGCGTCATACAGGGCCGCACCGGGGAGCTGTTTTTT. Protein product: CASSSVIQGRTGELFF. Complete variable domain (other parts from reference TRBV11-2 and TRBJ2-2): EAGVAQSPRYKIIEKRQSVAFWCNPISGHATLYWYQQILGQGPKLLIQFQNNGVVDDSQLPKDRFSAERLKGVDSTLKIQPAKLEDSAVYLCASSSVIQGRTGELFFGEGSRLTVL.

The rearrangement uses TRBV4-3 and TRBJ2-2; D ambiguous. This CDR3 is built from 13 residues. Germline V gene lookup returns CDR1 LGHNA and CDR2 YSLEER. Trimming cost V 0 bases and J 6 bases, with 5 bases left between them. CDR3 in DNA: TGCGCCAGCAGCCAAGATCACGCCGGGGAGCTGTTTTTT. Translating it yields CASSQDHAGELFF.

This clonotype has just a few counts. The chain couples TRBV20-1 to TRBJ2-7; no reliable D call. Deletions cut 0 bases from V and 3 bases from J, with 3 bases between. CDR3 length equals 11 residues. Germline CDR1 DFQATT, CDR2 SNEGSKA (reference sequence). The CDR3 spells CSARDDYEQYF. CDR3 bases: TGCAGTGCTAGAGATGACTACGAGCAGTACTTC.

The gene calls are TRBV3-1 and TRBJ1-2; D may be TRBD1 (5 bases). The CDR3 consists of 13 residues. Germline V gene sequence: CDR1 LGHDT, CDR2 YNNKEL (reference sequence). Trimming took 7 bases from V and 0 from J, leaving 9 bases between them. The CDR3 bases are TGTGCCAGCAAGGAAGGGGCTAACTATGGCTACACCTTC. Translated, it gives CASKEGANYGYTF. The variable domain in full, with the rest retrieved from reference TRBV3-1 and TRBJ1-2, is DTAVSQTPKYLVTQMGNDKSIKCEQNLGHDTMYWYKQDSKKFLKIMFSYNNKELIINETVPNRFSPKSPDKAHLNLHINSLELGDSAVYFCASKEGANYGYTFGSGTRLTVV.

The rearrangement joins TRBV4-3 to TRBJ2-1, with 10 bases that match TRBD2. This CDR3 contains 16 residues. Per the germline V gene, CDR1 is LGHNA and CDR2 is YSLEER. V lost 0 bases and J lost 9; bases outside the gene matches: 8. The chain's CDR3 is CASSQDELAGGGEQFF. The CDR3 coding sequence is TGCGCCAGCAGCCAAGATGAGTTAGCGGGAGGCGGTGAGCAGTTCTTC.

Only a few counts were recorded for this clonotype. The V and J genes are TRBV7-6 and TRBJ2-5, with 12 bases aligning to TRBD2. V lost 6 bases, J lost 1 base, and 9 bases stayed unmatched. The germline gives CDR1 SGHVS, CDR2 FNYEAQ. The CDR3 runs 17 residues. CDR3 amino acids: CASRKTSGGQSQETQYF. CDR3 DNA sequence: TGTGCCAGCAGAAAAACTAGCGGGGGGCAATCCCAAGAGACCCAGTACTTC. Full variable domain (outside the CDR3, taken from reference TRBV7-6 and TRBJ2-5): GAGVSQSPRYKVTKRGQDVALRCDPISGHVSLYWYRQALGQGPEFLTYFNYEAQQDKSGLPNDRFSAERPEGSISTLTIQRTEQRDSAMYRCASRKTSGGQSQETQYFGPGTRLLVL.

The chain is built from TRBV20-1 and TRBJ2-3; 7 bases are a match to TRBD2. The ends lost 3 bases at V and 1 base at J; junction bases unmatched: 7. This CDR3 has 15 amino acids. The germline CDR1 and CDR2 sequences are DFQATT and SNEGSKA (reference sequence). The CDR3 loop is CSASLRTSGTDTQYF. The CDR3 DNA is TGCAGTGCTAGTCTACGTACTAGCGGCACAGATACGCAGTATTTT.

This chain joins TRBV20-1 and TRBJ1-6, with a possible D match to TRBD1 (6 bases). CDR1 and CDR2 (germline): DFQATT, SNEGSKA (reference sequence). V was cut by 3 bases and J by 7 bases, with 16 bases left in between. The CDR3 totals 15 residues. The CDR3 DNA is TGCAGTGCTAGCCCGACAGGCCCGGGGAATTCACCCCTCCACTTT. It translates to CSASPTGPGNSPLHF.

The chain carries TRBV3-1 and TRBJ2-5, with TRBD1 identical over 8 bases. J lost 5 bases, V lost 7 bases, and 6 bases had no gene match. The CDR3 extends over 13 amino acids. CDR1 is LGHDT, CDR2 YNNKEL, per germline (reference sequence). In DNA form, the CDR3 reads TGTGCCAGCACCTCAGGGGGCGGCGAGACCCAGTACTTC. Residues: CASTSGGGETQYF.

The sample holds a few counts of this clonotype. CDR3 region: CASSSDINTEAFF. The CDR3 region has the DNA TGTGCCAGCAGCTCGGACATCAACACTGAAGCTTTCTTT. This chain links TRBV5-4 with TRBJ1-1; D perhaps matches TRBD1 (5 bases). The germline CDR1 and CDR2 sequences are SGHNT and YYREEE (reference sequence). This CDR3 comprises 13 residues. The ends were cut back, 3 bases at V and 2 bases at J, with 8 bases in the middle.

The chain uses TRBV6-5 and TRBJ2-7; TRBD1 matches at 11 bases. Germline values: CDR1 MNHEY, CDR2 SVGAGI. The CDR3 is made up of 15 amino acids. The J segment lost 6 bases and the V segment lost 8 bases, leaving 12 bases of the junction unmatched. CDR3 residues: CASQGRPGTGGEQYF. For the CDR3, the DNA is TGTGCCAGCCAAGGAAGACCCGGGACAGGGGGCGAGCAGTACTTC.

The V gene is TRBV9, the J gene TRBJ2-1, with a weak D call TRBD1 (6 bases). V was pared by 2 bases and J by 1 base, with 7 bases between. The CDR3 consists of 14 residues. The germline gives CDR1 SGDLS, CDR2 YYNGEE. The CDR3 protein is CASSVTGSYNEQFF. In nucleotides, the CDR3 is TGTGCCAGCAGCGTCACAGGGTCCTACAATGAGCAGTTCTTC.

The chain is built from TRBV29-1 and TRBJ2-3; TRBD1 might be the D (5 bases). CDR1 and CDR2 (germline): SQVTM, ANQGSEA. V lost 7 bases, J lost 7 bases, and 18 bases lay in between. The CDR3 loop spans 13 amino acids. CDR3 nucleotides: TGCAGCGCCACCAGCCAAGGGGCCCATACGCAGTATTTT. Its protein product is CSATSQGAHTQYF.